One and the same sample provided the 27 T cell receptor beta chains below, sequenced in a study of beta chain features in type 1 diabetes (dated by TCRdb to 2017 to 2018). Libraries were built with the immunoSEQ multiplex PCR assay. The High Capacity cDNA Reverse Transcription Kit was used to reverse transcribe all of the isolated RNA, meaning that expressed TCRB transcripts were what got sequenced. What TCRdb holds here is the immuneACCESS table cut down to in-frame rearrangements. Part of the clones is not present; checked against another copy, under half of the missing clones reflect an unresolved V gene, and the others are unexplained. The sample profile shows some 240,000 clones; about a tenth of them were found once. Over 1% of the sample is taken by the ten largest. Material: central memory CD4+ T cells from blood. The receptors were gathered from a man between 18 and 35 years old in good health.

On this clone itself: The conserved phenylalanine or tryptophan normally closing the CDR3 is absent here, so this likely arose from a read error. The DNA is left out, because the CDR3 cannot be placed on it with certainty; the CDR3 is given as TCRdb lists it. The CDR3 region is CASSLAGRDGWVS. The V call is TRBV7-9, the J call TRBJ2-7. The CDR3 has 13 amino acids, counting both end residues. The V gene's germline CDR1 is SEHNR and CDR2 FQNEAQ (reference sequence).

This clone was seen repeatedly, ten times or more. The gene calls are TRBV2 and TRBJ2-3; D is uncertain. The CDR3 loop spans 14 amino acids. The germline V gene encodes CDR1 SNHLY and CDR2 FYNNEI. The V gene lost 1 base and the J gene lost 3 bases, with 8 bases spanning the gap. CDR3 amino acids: CASSEDLATDTQYF. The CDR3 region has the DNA TGTGCCAGCAGTGAAGACCTGGCGACAGATACGCAGTATTTT. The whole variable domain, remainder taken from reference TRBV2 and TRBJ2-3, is EPEVTQTPSHQVTQMGQEVILRCVPISNHLYFYWYRQILGQKVEFLVSFYNNEISEKSEIFDDQFSVERPDGSNFTLKIRSTKLEDSAMYFCASSEDLATDTQYFGPGTRLTVL.

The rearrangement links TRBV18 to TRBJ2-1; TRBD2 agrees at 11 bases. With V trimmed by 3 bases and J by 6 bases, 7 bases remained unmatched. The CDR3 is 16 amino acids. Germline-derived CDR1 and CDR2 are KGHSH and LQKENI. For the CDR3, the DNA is TGTGCCAGCTCACCTCCCACGACTAGCGGGATCAATGAGCAGTTCTTC. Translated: CASSPPTTSGINEQFF.

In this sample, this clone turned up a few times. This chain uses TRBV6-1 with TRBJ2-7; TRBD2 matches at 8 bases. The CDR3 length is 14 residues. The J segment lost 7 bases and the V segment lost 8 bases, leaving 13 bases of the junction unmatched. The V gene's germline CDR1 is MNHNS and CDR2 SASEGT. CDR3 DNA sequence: TGTGCCAGCCTCAAATGGCGGGAGGTGGGAGAGCAGTACTTC. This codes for CASLKWREVGEQYF.

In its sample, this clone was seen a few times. The CDR3 region is CASTPSGQERDIQYF. The CDR3 bases are TGTGCCAGCACCCCCTCGGGGCAGGAGAGGGACATTCAGTACTTC. The rearrangement uses TRBV9 and TRBJ2-4; D is perhaps TRBD1 or TRBD2 (5 bases each). CDR3 length: 15 residues. Trimming took off 6 bases at V and 8 bases at J, with 21 bases between the two ends. Per germline, CDR1 SGDLS and CDR2 YYNGEE.

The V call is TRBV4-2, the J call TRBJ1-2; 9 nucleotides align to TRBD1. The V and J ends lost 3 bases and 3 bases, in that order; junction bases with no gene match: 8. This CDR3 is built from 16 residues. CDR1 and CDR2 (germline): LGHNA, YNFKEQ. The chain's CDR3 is CASSHGTGNFDYGYTF. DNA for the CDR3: TGTGCCAGCAGCCACGGGACAGGGAATTTTGACTATGGCTACACCTTC.

The CDR3 DNA is TGTGCCAGCACCCAACAGGGGACATCCTACGAGCAGTACTTC. This translates into CASTQQGTSYEQYF. V gene TRBV6-5 combines with J gene TRBJ2-7; the match to TRBD1 covers 7 bases. The germline CDR1 and CDR2 sequences are MNHEY and SVGAGI. The CDR3 covers 14 residues. V trimming: 7 bases; J trimming: 1 base; junction bases outside the gene matches: 7.

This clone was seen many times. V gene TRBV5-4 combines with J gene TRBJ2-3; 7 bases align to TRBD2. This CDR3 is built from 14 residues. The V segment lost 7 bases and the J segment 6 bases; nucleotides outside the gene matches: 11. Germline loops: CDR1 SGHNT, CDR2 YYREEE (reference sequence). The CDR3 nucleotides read TGTGCCAGCTCCCTTAGGGGAGGGATGGATACGCAGTATTTT. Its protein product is CASSLRGGMDTQYF.

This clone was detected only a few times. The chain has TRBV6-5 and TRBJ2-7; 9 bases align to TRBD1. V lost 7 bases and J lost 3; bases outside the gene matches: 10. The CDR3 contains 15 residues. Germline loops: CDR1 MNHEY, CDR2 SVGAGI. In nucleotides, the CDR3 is TGTGCCAGCACCAGGGGACAGGGAAGAAGCTACGAGCAGTACTTC. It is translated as CASTRGQGRSYEQYF.

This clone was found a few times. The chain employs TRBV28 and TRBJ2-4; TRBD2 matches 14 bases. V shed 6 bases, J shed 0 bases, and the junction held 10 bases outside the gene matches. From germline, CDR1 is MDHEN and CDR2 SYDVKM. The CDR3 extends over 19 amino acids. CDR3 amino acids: CASSLRGTSGGLAKNIQYF. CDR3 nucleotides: TGTGCCAGCAGCCTAAGAGGGACTAGCGGGGGATTAGCCAAAAACATTCAGTACTTC.

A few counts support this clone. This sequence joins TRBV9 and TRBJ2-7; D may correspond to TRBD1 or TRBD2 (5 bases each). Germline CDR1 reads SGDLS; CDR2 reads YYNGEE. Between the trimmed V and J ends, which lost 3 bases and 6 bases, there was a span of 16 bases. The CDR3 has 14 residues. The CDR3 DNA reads TGTGCCAGCAGCGAGGGGACCCGGGTAGGCGAGCAGTACTTC. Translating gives CASSEGTRVGEQYF.

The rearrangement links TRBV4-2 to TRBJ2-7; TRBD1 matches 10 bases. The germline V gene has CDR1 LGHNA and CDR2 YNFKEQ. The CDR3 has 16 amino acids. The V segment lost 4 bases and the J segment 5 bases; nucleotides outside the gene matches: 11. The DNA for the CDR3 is TGTGCCAGCAGCCGTAATCCGGGACAGGGGCTCCACGAGCAGTACTTC. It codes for CASSRNPGQGLHEQYF.

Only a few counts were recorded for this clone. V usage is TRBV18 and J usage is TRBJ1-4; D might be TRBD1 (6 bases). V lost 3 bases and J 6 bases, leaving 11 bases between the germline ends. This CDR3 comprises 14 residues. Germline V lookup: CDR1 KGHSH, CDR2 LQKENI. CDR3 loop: CASSPAGGYEKLFF. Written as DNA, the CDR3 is TGTGCCAGCTCACCGGCGGGGGGCTATGAAAAACTGTTTTTT. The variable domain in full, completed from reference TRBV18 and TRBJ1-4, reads NAGVMQNPRHLVRRRGQEARLRCSPMKGHSHVYWYRQLPEEGLKFMVYLQKENIIDESGMPKERFSAEFPKEGPSILRIQQVVRGDSAAYFCASSPAGGYEKLFFGSGTQLSVL.

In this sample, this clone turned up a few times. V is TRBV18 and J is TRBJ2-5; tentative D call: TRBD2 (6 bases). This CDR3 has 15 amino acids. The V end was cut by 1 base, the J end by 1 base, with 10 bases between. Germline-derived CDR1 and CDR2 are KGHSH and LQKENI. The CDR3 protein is CASSPQEGFQETQYF. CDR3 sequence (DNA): TGTGCCAGCTCACCACAGGAGGGTTTCCAAGAGACCCAGTACTTC.

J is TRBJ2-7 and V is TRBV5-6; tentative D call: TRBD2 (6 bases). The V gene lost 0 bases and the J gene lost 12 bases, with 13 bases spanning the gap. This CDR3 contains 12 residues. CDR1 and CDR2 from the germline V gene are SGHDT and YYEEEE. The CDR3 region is CASSLDFGGLYF. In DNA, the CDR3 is TGTGCCAGCAGCTTGGATTTCGGGGGTCTGTACTTC.

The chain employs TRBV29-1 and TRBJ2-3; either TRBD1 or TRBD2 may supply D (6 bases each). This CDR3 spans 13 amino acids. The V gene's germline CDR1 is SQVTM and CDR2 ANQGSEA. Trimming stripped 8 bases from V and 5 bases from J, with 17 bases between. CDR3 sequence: CSLGGRDRDTQYF. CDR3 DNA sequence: TGCAGCCTCGGGGGCAGGGACCGAGATACGCAGTATTTT.

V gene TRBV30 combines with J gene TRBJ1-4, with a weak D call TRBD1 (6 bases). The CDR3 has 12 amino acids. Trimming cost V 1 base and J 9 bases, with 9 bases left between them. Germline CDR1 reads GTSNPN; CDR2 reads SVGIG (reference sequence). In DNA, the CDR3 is TGTGCCTGGAGTGAAACAGGGAAAAAACTGTTTTTT. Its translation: CAWSETGKKLFF.

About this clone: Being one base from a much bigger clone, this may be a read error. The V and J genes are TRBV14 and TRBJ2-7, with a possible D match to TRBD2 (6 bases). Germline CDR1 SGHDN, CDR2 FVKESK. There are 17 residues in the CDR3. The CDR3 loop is CARSQDEGETGVQEQYF. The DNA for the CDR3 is TGTGCCCGCAGCCAAGATGAGGGCGAGACGGGGGTCCAGGAGCAGTACTTC.

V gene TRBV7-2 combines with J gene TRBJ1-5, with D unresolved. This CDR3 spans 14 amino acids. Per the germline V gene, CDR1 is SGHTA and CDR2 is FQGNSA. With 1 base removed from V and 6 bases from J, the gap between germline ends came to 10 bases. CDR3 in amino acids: CASSLGLGSQPQHF. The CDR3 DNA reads TGTGCCAGCAGCTTAGGTCTGGGATCTCAGCCCCAGCATTTT.

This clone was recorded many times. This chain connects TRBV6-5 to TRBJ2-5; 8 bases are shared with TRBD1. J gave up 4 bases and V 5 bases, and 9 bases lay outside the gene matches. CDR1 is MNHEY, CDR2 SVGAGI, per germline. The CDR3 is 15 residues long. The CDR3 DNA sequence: TGTGCCAGCAGTGCTTTGAGAGGACAGGGAGAGACCCAGTACTTC. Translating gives CASSALRGQGETQYF.

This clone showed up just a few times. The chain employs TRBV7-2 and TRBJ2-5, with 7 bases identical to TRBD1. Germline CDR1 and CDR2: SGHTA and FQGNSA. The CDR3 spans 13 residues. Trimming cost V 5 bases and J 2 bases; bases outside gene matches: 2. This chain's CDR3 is CASSRQGQETQYF. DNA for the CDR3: TGTGCCAGCAGCCGACAGGGTCAAGAGACCCAGTACTTC.

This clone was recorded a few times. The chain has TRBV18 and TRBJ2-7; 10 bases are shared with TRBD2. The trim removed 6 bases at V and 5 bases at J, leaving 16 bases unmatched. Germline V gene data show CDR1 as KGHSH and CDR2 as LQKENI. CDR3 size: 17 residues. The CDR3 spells CASSQSQGASGSNEQYF. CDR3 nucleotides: TGTGCCAGCTCGCAATCCCAGGGGGCTAGCGGGAGCAACGAGCAGTACTTC.

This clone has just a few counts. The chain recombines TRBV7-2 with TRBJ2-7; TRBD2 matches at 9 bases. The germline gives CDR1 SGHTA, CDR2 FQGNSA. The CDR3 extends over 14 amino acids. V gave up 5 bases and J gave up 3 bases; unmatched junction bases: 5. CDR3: CASSPSGRFYEQYF. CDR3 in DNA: TGTGCCAGCAGCCCAAGCGGGAGGTTCTACGAGCAGTACTTC.

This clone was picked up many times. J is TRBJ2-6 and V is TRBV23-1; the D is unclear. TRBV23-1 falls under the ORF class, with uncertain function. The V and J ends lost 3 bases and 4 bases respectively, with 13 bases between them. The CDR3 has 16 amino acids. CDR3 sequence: CASSHPSGYGANVLTF. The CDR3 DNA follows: TGCGCCAGCAGTCACCCGTCCGGGTACGGGGCCAACGTCCTGACTTTC.

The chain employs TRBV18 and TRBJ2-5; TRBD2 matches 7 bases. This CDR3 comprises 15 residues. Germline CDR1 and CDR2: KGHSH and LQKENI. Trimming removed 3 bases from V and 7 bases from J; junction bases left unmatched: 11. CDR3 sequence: CASSPQIGDYGTQYF. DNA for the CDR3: TGTGCCAGCTCACCGCAAATCGGGGACTACGGGACCCAGTACTTC.

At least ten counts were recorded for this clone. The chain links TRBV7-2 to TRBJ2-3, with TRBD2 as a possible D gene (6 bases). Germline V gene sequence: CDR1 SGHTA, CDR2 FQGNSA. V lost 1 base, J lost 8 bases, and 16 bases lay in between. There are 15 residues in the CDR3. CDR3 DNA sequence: TGTGCCAGCAGCTTAGTCCTCGGGCAGGGAGGTACGCAGTATTTT. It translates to CASSLVLGQGGTQYF.

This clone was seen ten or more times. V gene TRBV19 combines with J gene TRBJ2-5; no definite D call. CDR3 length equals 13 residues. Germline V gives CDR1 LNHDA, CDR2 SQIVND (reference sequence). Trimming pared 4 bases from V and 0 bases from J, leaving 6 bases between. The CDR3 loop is CASSNNYQETQYF. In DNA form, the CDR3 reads TGTGCCAGTAGTAACAACTACCAAGAGACCCAGTACTTC.